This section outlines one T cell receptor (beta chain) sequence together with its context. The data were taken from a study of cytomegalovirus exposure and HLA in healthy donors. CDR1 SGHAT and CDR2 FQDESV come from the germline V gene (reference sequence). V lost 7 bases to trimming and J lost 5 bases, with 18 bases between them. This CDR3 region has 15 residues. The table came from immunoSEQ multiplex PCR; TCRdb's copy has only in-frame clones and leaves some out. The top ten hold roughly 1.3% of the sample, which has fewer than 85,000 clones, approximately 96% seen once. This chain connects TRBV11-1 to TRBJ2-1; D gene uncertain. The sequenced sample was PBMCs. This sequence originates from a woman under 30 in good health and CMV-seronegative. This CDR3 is CASTLLTNVNNEQFF. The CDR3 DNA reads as TGTGCCAGCACCCTACTAACCAACGTAAACAATGAGCAGTTCTTC.